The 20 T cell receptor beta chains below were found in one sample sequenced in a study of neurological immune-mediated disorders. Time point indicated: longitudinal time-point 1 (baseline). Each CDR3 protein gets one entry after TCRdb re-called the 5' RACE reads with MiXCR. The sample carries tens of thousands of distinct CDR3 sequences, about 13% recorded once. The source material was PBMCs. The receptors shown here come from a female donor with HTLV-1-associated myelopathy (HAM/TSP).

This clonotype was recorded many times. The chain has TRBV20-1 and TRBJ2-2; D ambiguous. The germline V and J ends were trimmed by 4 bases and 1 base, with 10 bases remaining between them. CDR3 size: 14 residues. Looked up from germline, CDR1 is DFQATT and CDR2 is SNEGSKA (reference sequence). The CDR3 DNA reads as TGCAGTGCTACACCGGCTTTGAACACCGGGGAGCTGTTTTTT. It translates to CSATPALNTGELFF.

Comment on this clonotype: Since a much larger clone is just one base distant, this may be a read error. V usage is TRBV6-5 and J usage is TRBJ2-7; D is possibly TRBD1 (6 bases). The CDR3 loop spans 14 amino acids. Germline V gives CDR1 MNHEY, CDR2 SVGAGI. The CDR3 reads CASSYRRVGGEQNF. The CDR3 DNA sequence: TGTGCCAGCAGTTACCGAAGGGTTGGGGGCGAGCAGAACTTC.

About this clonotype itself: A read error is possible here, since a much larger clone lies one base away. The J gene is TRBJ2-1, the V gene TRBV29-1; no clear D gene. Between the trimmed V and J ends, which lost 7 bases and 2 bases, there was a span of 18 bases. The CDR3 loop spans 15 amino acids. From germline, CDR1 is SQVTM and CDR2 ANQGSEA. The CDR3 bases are TGCAGCGGCTCGCTAGGGTACGTTACCTACAATGAGCAGTTCTTC. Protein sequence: CSGSLGYVTYNEQFF.

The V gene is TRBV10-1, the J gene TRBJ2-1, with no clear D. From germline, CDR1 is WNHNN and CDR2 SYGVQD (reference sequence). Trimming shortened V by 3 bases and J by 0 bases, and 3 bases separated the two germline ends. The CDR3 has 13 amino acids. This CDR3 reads CASSDLSYNEQFF. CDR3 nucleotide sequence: TGCGCCAGCAGTGACCTCTCCTACAATGAGCAGTTCTTC.

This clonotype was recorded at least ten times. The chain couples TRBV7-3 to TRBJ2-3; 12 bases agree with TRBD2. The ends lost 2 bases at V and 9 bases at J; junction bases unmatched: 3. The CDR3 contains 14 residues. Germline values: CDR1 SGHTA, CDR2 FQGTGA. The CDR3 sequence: CASSLFLAGGTQYF. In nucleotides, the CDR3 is TGTGCCAGCAGCTTATTCCTAGCGGGGGGGACGCAGTATTTT.

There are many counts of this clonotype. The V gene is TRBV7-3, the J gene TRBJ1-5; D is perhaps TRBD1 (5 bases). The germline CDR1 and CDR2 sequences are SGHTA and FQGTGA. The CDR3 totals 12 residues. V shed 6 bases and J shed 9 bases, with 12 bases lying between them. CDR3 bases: TGTGCCAGCAGTAAAGGGGTTGGGCCCCAGCATTTT. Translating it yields CASSKGVGPQHF. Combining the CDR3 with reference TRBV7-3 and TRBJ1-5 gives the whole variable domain GAGVSQTPSNKVTEKGKYVELRCDPISGHTALYWYRQSLGQGPEFLIYFQGTGAADDSGLPNDRFFAVRPEGSVSTLKIQRTERGDSAVYLCASSKGVGPQHFGDGTRLSIL.

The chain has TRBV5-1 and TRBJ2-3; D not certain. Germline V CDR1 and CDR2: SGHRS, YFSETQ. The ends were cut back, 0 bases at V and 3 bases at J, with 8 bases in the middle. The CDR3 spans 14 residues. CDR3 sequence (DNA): TGCGCCAGCAGCTTGGAACTCCGGACAGATACGCAGTATTTT. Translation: CASSLELRTDTQYF.

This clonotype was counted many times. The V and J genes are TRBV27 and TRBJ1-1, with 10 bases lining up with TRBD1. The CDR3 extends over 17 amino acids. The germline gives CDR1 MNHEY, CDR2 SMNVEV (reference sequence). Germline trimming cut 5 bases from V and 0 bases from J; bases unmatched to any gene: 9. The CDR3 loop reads CASSPGTGVIMNTEAFF. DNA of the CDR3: TGTGCCAGCAGTCCCGGGACAGGGGTGATTATGAACACTGAAGCTTTCTTT.

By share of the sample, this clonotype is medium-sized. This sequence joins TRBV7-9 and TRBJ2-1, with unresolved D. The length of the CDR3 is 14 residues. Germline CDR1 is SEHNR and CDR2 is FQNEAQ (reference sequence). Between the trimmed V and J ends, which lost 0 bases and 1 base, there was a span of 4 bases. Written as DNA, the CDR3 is TGTGCCAGCAGCTTAGCGGGGTCCTACAATGAGCAGTTCTTC. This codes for CASSLAGSYNEQFF.

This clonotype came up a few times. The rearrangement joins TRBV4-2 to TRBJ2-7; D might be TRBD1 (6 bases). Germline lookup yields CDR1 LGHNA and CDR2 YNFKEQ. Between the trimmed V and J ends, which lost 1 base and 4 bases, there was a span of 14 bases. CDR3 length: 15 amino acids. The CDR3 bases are TGTGCCAGCAGCCAAGGTGGTACAGGGAGTTACGAGCAGTACTTC. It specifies CASSQGGTGSYEQYF.

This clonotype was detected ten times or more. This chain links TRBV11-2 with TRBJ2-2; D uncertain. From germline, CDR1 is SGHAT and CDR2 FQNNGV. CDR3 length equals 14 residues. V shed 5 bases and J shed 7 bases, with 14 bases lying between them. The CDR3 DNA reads TGTGCCAGCAGCATGGACCGGCCTCGCGGGGAGCTGTTTTTT. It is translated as CASSMDRPRGELFF. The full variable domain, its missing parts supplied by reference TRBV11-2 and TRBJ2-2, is EAGVAQSPRYKIIEKRQSVAFWCNPISGHATLYWYQQILGQGPKLLIQFQNNGVVDDSQLPKDRFSAERLKGVDSTLKIQPAKLEDSAVYLCASSMDRPRGELFFGEGSRLTVL.

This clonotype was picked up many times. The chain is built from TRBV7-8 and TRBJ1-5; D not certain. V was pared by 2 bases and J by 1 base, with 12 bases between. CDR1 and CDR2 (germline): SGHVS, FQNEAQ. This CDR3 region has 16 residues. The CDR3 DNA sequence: TGTGCCAGCAGCTTAACGTGGGGAGCGAGCAATCAGCCCCAGCATTTT. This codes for CASSLTWGASNQPQHF.

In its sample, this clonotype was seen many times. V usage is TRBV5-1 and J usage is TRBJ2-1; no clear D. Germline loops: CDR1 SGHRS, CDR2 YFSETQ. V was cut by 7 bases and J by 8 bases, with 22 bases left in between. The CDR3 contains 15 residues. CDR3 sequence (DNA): TGCGCCAGCGGTGTTGGTGAGGCAAGAGGCGATGAGCAGTTCTTC. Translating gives CASGVGEARGDEQFF.

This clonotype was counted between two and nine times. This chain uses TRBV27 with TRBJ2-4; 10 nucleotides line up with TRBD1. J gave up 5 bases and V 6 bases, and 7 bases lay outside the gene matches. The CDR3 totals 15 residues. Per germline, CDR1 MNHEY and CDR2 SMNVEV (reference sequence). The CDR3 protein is CASSSHGTGENIQYF. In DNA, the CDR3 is TGTGCCAGCAGCTCACACGGGACAGGGGAAAACATTCAGTACTTC.

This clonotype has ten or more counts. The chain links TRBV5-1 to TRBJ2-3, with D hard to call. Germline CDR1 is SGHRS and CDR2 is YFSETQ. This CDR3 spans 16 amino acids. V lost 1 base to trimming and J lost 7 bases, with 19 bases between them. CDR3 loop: CASSLRVARQRNTQYF. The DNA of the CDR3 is TGCGCCAGCAGCTTGAGGGTAGCTCGGCAACGTAATACGCAGTATTTT.

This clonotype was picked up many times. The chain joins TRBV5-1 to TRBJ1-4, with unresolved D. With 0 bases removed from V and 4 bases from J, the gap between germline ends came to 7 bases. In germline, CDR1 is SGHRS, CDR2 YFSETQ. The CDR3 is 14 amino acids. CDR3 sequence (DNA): TGCGCCAGCAGCTTGGGGGTCAGTAATGAAAAACTGTTTTTT. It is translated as CASSLGVSNEKLFF.

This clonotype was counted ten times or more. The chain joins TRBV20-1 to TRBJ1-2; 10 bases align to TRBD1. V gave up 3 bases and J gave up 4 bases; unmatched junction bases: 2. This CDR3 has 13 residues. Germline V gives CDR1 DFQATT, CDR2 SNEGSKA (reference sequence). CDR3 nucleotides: TGCAGTGCTAGCGGGACAGGGGTCTATGGCTACACCTTC. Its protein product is CSASGTGVYGYTF.

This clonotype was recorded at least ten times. CDR3 residues: CASSLDPGQGSKGSPLHF. In nucleotides, the CDR3 is TGCGCCAGCAGCTTGGATCCGGGACAGGGGAGTAAAGGTTCACCCCTCCACTTT. The chain is built from TRBV5-1 and TRBJ1-6; 10 bases align to TRBD1. CDR1 is SGHRS, CDR2 YFSETQ, per germline. The CDR3 has 18 residues. V shed 0 bases and J 9 bases; nucleotides not matched to a gene: 12.

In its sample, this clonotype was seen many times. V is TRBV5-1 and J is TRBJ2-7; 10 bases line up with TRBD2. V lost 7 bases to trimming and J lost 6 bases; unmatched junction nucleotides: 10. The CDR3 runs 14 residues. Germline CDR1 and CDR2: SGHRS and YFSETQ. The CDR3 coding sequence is TGCGCCAGCGTGGCTAGCGGGGGAAGTCTCGAGCAGTACTTC. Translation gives CASVASGGSLEQYF.

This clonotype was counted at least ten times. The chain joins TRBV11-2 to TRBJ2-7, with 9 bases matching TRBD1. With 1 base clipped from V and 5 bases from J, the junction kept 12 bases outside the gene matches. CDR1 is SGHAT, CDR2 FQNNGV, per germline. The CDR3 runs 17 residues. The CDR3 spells CASSLARDYRGLNEQYF. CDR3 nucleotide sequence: TGTGCCAGCAGCTTAGCACGGGATTACAGGGGGCTCAACGAGCAGTACTTC.